This is a list of T cell receptor beta chains from one sample in a study of blood T cells in healthy people across ages. Each CDR3 protein gets one entry after TCRdb re-called the 5' RACE reads with MiXCR. Among about 1,800,000 distinct CDR3 sequences listed, over 25% were seen once. Sequenced material: blood. Receptor source: a woman aged 25 to 45 in good health. CDR3s include the opening cysteine and the closing phenylalanine or tryptophan. Fields, in order: CDR3 length, J gene, clone size, D gene, V gene, CDR3 DNA, CDR3 protein. The D gene is left open where the match is weak. The size of a clone is reported for some rows only, either as once, few or many, or as a class for expanded clones.

16	TRBJ1-4	NA	NA	TRBV6-5	TGTGCCAGCAGTTACTCAGGGCAGGCCGAAGGTGAAAAACTGTTTTTT	CASSYSGQAEGEKLFF
14	TRBJ2-7	few	NA	TRBV27	TGTGCCAGCAGAGTTGGGACGGGTCGCTACGAGCAGTACTTC	CASRVGTGRYEQYF
16	TRBJ2-7	once	NA	TRBV21-1	TGTGCCAGCAACTCGACAAGCGAGCGGAGGTCCGACGAGCAGTACTTC	CASNSTSERRSDEQYF
13	TRBJ2-7	NA	NA	TRBV20-1	TGCAGTGCCTTTCGGACCGGCTCCTACGAGCAGTACTTC	CSAFRTGSYEQYF
15	TRBJ2-7	many	TRBD2	TRBV6-5	TGTGCCAGCAGCCGCGGACTAGGAGGACCCTACGAGCAGTACTTC	CASSRGLGGPYEQYF
11	TRBJ1-2	few	NA	TRBV19	TGTGCCAGTAGGGCAGAGAGTGGCTACACCTTC	CASRAESGYTF
15	TRBJ2-7	few	NA	TRBV11-2	TGTGCCAGCAGCACCTCCTCAGGGTTCCCCCCCGAGCAGTACTTC	CASSTSSGFPPEQYF
14	TRBJ1-4	few	TRBD1	TRBV11-2	TGTGCCAGCAGCCCAGGGGGACGGATTGAAAAACTGTTTTTT	CASSPGGRIEKLFF
16	TRBJ2-1	few	NA	TRBV7-3	TGTACCAGCAGCTCGGCCGGGACGACCTCCTACAATGAGCAGTTCTTC	CTSSSAGTTSYNEQFF
16	TRBJ1-3	NA	NA	TRBV20-1	TGCAGTGCCGCAATCCAGGGCGAACTCTCTGGAAACACCATATATTTT	CSAAIQGELSGNTIYF
15	TRBJ2-7	few	TRBD1	TRBV5-1	TGCGCCAGCAGCTTGGACGGGACAGGGGATCTCGAGCAGTACTTC	CASSLDGTGDLEQYF
15	TRBJ2-1	NA	NA	TRBV6-5	TGTACCAGCAGTTACTCGACAGTTTCCTACAATGAGCAGTTCTTC	CTSSYSTVSYNEQFF
15	TRBJ2-7	NA	NA	TRBV12-3/TRBV12-4	TGTGCCAGCAGTTCTCTCCGGGTCAACGGCCACGAGCAGTACTTC	CASSSLRVNGHEQYF
15	TRBJ2-7	many	NA	TRBV5-1	TGCGCCAGCAGCCCTCTGGGAGGGGGGTCCTACGAGCAGTACTTC	CASSPLGGGSYEQYF
13	TRBJ2-5	NA	TRBD2	TRBV20-1	TGCAGTGCTACCACTAGCGGGAGCCAGACCCAGTACTTC	CSATTSGSQTQYF
16	TRBJ2-3	few	TRBD2	TRBV4-1	TGCGCCAGCAGCCAATGGGCTAGCGGGGGTCAAGATACGCAGTATTTT	CASSQWASGGQDTQYF
15	TRBJ2-3	NA	NA	TRBV18	TGTGCCAGCTCACCACCATCCTCGGTCCCCCAGGGGCAGTATTTT	CASSPPSSVPQGQYF
14	TRBJ2-5	NA	NA	TRBV21-1	TGTGCCAGCAGCAACGCGGCGCGATATGGTGAGCAGTACTTC	CASSNAARYGEQYF
16	TRBJ2-6	NA	NA	TRBV7-2	TGTGCCAGCGCCGGGGGACCGAGCTCTGGGGCCAACGTCCTGACTTTC	CASAGGPSSGANVLTF
15	TRBJ2-1	few	NA	TRBV11-1	TGTGCCAGCAGCTTAGAACCCCTTTCCTACAATGAGCAGTTCTTC	CASSLEPLSYNEQFF
15	TRBJ2-1	NA	NA	TRBV3-1	TGTGCCAGCAGCCAAGATCATAAACGGATAAATGAGCAGTTCTTC	CASSQDHKRINEQFF
13	TRBJ2-1	NA	NA	TRBV10-3	TGTGCCATCAGTGGAGGTGCCGGCGATGAGCAGTTCTTC	CAISGGAGDEQFF
14	TRBJ2-7	few	NA	TRBV14	TGTGCCAGCAGCCAAGAGAAAGGCCCCTACGAGCAGTACTTC	CASSQEKGPYEQYF
13	TRBJ2-5	few	NA	TRBV12-3/TRBV12-4	TGTGCCAGCAGTTCCCTCCTAGGGGAGACCCAGTACTTC	CASSSLLGETQYF
16	TRBJ2-1	few	TRBD2	TRBV27	TGTGCCAGCAGTTTAGGGAGCGGGAGGGCCGCAAATGGGCAGTTCTTC	CASSLGSGRAANGQFF
13	TRBJ1-5	NA	NA	TRBV5-1	TGCGCCAGCAGCTTGGATTATGGCCAGCCCCAGCATTTT	CASSLDYGQPQHF
17	TRBJ1-6	few	NA	TRBV7-9	TGTGCCAGCAGCTTTTGGAGGGAGAGCTCCTATAATTCACCCCTCCACTTT	CASSFWRESSYNSPLHF
17	TRBJ2-5	few	TRBD2	TRBV3-1	TGTGCCAGCAGCCAAGACATGGGGGTAACTAGCGGAGAGACCCAGTACTTC	CASSQDMGVTSGETQYF
15	TRBJ2-5	many	NA	TRBV7-2	TGTGCCAGCAGCCCGACGGGCGGGCTTCAAGAGACCCAGTACTTC	CASSPTGGLQETQYF
15	TRBJ2-1	NA	NA	TRBV4-3	TGCGCCAGCAGCCCAGATGAGGCTTTTCGGAGTGAGCAGTTCTTC	CASSPDEAFRSEQFF
16	TRBJ2-1	few	NA	TRBV5-1	TGCGCCAGCAGCTTTAGGGGGAAGAGCTCCTACAATGAGCAGTTCTTC	CASSFRGKSSYNEQFF
14	TRBJ2-1	NA	TRBD2	TRBV3-1	TGTGCCAGCAGCCAAGATGGGGGGGATAATGAGCAGTTCTTC	CASSQDGGDNEQFF
12	TRBJ1-2	NA	NA	TRBV29-1	TGCAGCGCTGGACAGTCCGGGTATGGCTACACCTTC	CSAGQSGYGYTF
15	TRBJ1-1	NA	TRBD1	TRBV10-2	TGCGCCAGCAGTGCGACACAGGGGGCGAGGACTGAAGCTTTCTTT	CASSATQGARTEAFF
15	TRBJ2-1	NA	TRBD2	TRBV27	TGTGCCAGCAGTCTATCCGGGACTAAACACAATGAGCAGTTCTTC	CASSLSGTKHNEQFF
16	TRBJ2-1	NA	TRBD2	TRBV6-4	TGTGCCAGCAGTGGGGCGGCTAGCGGGGCCTACAATGAGCAGTTCTTC	CASSGAASGAYNEQFF
13	TRBJ2-2	NA	NA	TRBV2	TGTGCCAGTTTAGCGGTTAGGGCCGGGGAGCTGTTTTTT	CASLAVRAGELFF
16	TRBJ2-1	many	TRBD2	TRBV7-2	TGTGCCAGCAGCCTCGGGACTAGCGTGGCCCAGAATGAGCAGTTCTTC	CASSLGTSVAQNEQFF
16	TRBJ2-1	NA	NA	TRBV19	TGTGCCAGTAGTATAGACGGGGAGCGGGTCTACAATGAGCAGTTCTTC	CASSIDGERVYNEQFF
15	TRBJ2-7	many	NA	TRBV20-1	TGCAGCGCTAAGGATCCGGACAGAAGCTCCTACGAGCAGTACTTC	CSAKDPDRSSYEQYF
14	TRBJ2-5	few	TRBD2	TRBV3-1	TGTGCCAGCAGTCGCAGCGGGGGGGACGAGACCCAGTACTTC	CASSRSGGDETQYF
16	TRBJ2-7	many	NA	TRBV20-1	TGCAGTGCTAGAGCCCTTGTGGCAGGGGTAGACTACGAGCAGTACTTC	CSARALVAGVDYEQYF
14	TRBJ2-5	NA	TRBD2	TRBV7-2	TGTGCCAGCAGCTATGCGGGAGGTGGAGAGACCCAGTACTTC	CASSYAGGGETQYF
14	TRBJ1-3	few	NA	TRBV6-1	TGTGCCAGCAGGACGGGGGGTACTGGAAACACCATATATTTT	CASRTGGTGNTIYF
14	TRBJ2-4	NA	TRBD1	TRBV6-5	TGTGCCAGCAGTTCCGCGGCAGGGGGCGTATCCGAGTACTTC	CASSSAAGGVSEYF
15	TRBJ2-5	few	NA	TRBV4-1	TGCGCCAGCAGCCAAGCTCACAGGGAACAAGAGACCCAGTACTTC	CASSQAHREQETQYF
16	TRBJ2-1	NA	TRBD2	TRBV7-6	TGTGCCAGCAGCTTACAAAGCGGGGGAGGATACAATGAGCAGTTCTTC	CASSLQSGGGYNEQFF
13	TRBJ2-1	few	NA	TRBV12-3/TRBV12-4	TGTGCCAGCAGTTTCCCAGCCGGTTATGAGCAGTTCTTC	CASSFPAGYEQFF
13	TRBJ1-6	few	TRBD1	TRBV6-4	TGTGCCAGCAGTTTCGACAGGGAGTCACCCCTCCACTTT	CASSFDRESPLHF
14	TRBJ2-3	many	NA	TRBV20-1	TGCAGTGCTAGAGCGGGGGGCCCCGGGGATACGCAGTATTTT	CSARAGGPGDTQYF
15	TRBJ1-1	NA	NA	TRBV7-2	TGTGCCAGCAGCTTATGGGGGGGAATGAACACTGAAGCTTTCTTT	CASSLWGGMNTEAFF
16	TRBJ1-2	NA	TRBD1	TRBV20-1	TGCAGTGCTAGAGATTTAGCGGACAGGGCGTACTATGGCTACACCTTC	CSARDLADRAYYGYTF
11	TRBJ2-5	many	NA	TRBV12-5	TGTGCTAGTGGTTTGGGGGAGACCCAGTACTTC	CASGLGETQYF
16	TRBJ1-2	NA	TRBD1	TRBV7-9	TGTGCCAGCAGCCCCCCTCGAGGGGGCCCTAACTATGGCTACACCTTC	CASSPPRGGPNYGYTF
12	TRBJ2-7	many	NA	TRBV28	TGTGCCAGCAGTAGCGGACGCGGAGAGCAGTACTTC	CASSSGRGEQYF
15	TRBJ2-4	NA	NA	TRBV6-6	TGTGCCAGCAGTTACTCCACGTCAACCCGCAATGAGCAGTACTTC	CASSYSTSTRNEQYF
12	TRBJ2-3	NA	NA	TRBV5-6	TGTGCCAGCAGCTTGGGATCTCCCATGGAGTATTTT	CASSLGSPMEYF